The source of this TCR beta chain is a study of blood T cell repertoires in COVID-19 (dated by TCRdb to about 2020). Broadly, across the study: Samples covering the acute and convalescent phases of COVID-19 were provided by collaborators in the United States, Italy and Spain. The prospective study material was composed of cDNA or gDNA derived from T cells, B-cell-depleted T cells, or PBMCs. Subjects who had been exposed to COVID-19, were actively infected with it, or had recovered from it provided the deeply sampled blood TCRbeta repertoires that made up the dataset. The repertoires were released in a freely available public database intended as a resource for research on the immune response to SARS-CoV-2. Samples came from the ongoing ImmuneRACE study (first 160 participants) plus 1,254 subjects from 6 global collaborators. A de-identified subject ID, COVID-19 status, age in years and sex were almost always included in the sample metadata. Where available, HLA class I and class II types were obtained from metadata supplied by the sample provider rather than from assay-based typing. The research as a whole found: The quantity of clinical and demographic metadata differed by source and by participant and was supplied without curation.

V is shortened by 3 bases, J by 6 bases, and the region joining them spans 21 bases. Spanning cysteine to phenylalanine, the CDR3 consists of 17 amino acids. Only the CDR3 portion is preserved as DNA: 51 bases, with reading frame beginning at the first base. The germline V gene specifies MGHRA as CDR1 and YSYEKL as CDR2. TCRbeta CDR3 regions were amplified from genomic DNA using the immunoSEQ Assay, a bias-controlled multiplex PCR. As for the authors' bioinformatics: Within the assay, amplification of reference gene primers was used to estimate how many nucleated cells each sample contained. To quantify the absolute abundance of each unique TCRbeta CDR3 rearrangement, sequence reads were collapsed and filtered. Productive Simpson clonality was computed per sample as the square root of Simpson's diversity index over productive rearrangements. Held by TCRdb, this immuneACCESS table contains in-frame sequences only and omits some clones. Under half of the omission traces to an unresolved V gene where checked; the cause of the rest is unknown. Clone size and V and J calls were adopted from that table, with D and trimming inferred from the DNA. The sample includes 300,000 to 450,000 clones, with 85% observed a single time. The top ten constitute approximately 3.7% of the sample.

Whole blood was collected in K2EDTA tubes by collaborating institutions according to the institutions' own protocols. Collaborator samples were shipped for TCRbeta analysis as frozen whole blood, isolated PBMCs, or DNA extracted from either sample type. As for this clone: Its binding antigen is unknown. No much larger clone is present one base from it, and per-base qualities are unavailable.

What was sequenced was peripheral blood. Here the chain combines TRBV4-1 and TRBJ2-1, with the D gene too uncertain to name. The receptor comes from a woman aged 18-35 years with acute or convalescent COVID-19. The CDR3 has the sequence CASSHLGRSEVGNEQFF. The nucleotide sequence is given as TGCGCCAGCAGCCATCTAGGAAGGTCCGAGGTAGGCAATGAGCAGTTCTTC.